The following is a T cell receptor (beta chain) sequence with its context. The antigen is undetermined. CDR1 MNHEY and CDR2 SVGAGI come from the germline V gene. Trimming cost V 7 bases and J 5 bases, with 17 bases left between them. This CDR3 comprises 14 residues. Only in-frame clones appear in the TCRdb table, and some are missing; sequencing was by immunoSEQ multiplex PCR. The repertoire holds 20,000 to 30,000 clones, approximately 79% seen once, with around 13% in the top ten. The data were obtained in a study of OX40 agonist ivuxolimab in advanced cancers. General study findings and limits: CD4+ and CD8+ blood T cells expanded clonally by week 6 at 0.1 to 3.0 mg/kg. The study found that CD8+ T cells averaged more expanded clones than CD4+.

Autoimmune disease history or systemic immunosuppression led to patient exclusion. This receptor was taken from an adult with an advanced solid tumor such as melanoma, head and neck, liver or kidney cancer. The chain couples TRBV6-5 to TRBJ1-1; the D gene is possibly TRBD1 (5 bases). The sequenced sample was CD4+ or CD8+ T cells sorted from blood, obtained in a trial of the OX40 agonist ivuxolimab. The CDR3 coding sequence is TGTGCCAGCAACGAACAAGGCGGGGGGACTGAAGCTTTCTTT. Protein: CASNEQGGGTEAFF.